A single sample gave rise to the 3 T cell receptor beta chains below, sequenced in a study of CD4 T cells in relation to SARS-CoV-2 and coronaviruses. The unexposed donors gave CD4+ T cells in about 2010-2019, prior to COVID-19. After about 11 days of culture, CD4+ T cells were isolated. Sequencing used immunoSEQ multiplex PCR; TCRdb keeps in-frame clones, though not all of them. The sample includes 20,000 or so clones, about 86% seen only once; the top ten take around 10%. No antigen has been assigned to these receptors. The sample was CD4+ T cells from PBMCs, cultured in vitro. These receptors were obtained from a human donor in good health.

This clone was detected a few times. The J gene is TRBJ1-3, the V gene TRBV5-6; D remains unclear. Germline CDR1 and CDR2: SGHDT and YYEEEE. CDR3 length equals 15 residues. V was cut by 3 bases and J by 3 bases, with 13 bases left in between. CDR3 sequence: CASSSKGFSGNTIYF. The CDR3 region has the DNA TGTGCCAGCAGCTCAAAAGGGTTTAGTGGAAACACCATATATTTT.

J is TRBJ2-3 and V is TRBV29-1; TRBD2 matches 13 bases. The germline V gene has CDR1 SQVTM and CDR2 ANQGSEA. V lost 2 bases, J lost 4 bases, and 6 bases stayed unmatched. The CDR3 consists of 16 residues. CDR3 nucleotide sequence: TGCAGCGTTGAACAACTAGCGGGAGGGCCAGCAGATACGCAGTATTTT. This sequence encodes CSVEQLAGGPADTQYF.

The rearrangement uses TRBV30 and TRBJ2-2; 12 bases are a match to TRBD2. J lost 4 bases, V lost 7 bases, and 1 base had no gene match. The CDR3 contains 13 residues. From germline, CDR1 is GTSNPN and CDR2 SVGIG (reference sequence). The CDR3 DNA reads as TGTGCCTCGACTAGCGGGAGCACCGGGGAGCTGTTTTTT. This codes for CASTSGSTGELFF.